The 14 T cell receptor beta chains reported below all come from one sample, sequenced in a study of shared clonotypes between healthy human individuals. Profiled with immunoSEQ multiplex PCR; TCRdb holds only in-frame clones, not every one. The table records roughly 490,000 clones, about 80% of them present only once. The sample taken for sequencing was PBMCs. These receptor sequences come from a woman aged 40 to 50 in good health. Some clones in this sample may be carry-over from other donors' samples.

The V gene is TRBV30, the J gene TRBJ1-2; D gene ambiguous. Trimming removed 0 bases at V and 2 bases at J, with 10 bases between. The CDR3 sequence is 14 residues long. Germline CDR1 reads GTSNPN; CDR2 reads SVGIG (reference sequence). DNA for the CDR3: TGTGCCTGGAGTGTACGAGGGAGGAACTATGGCTACACCTTC. This gives the protein CAWSVRGRNYGYTF.

This clone was observed a handful of times. This chain joins TRBV6-1 and TRBJ1-4; D unresolved. Germline loops: CDR1 MNHNS, CDR2 SASEGT. The CDR3 has 12 amino acids. V was pared by 3 bases and J by 13 bases, with 12 bases between. CDR3 coding DNA: TGTGCCAGCAGTGACTTGCGCGGAAGACTGTTTTTT. As protein: CASSDLRGRLFF.

This chain links TRBV5-1 with TRBJ1-2; D remains ambiguous. The CDR3 sequence is 12 residues long. Germline values: CDR1 SGHRS, CDR2 YFSETQ. V was clipped by 4 bases and J by 6 bases, with 10 bases between them. The CDR3 reads CASSPRGNGYTF. CDR3 DNA: TGCGCCAGCAGCCCACGGGGAAATGGCTACACCTTC.

This clone occurred a few times. This sequence joins TRBV28 and TRBJ1-1, with a tentative D call TRBD1 (5 bases). CDR1 is MDHEN and CDR2 is SYDVKM in the germline V gene. This CDR3 spans 14 amino acids. V was shortened by 4 bases and J by 6 bases, with 15 bases between the two germline ends. The CDR3 spells CASSSQGISAEAFF. CDR3 sequence (DNA): TGTGCCAGCAGTTCGCAGGGAATTAGCGCTGAAGCTTTCTTT.

The CDR3 reads CASCGIEGTGELFF. The CDR3 nucleotides read TGTGCCAGTTGCGGGATTGAGGGCACCGGGGAGCTGTTTTTT. The V gene is TRBV2, the J gene TRBJ2-2; D perhaps matches TRBD2 (6 bases). The CDR3 has 14 residues. The ends were cut back, 9 bases at V and 4 bases at J, with 15 bases in the middle. From germline, CDR1 is SNHLY and CDR2 FYNNEI.

The genes are TRBV2 and TRBJ1-4, with D possibly TRBD1 on 5 matching bases. Looked up from germline, CDR1 is SNHLY and CDR2 is FYNNEI. The CDR3 covers 14 residues. V gave up 4 bases and J gave up 8 bases, with 14 bases separating them. CDR3 in amino acids: CASSGRDLAEKLFF. CDR3 in DNA: TGTGCCAGCAGTGGAAGGGACCTGGCGGAAAAACTGTTTTTT.

The CDR3 bases are TGTGCCAGCAGCCCAGACAGGTTGGCTGAAGCTTTCTTT. This translates into CASSPDRLAEAFF. This chain links TRBV7-2 with TRBJ1-1, with D perhaps TRBD1 (6 bases). CDR3 length equals 13 residues. Germline CDR1 is SGHTA and CDR2 is FQGNSA. V was shortened by 5 bases and J by 6 bases, with 13 bases between the two germline ends. Supplemented by reference TRBV7-2 and TRBJ1-1, the full variable domain reads GAGVSQSPSNKVTEKGKDVELRCDPISGHTALYWYRQSLGQGLEFLIYFQGNSAPDKSGLPSDRFSAERTGGSVSTLTIQRTQQEDSAVYLCASSPDRLAEAFFGQGTRLTVV.

A note on this clone: This is likely an artifact of a read error, given a far larger clone one base away. The CDR3 spells CTSSADDTGELFF. The CDR3 coding sequence is TGTACCAGCAGTGCGGACGACACCGGGGAGCTGTTTTTT. The chain carries TRBV6-4 and TRBJ2-2; no reliable D call. The CDR3 totals 13 residues. CDR1 and CDR2 from the germline V gene are MRHNA and SNTAGT.

This clone was counted between two and nine times. The J gene is TRBJ2-5, the V gene TRBV30, with TRBD2 matching over 7 bases. There are 14 residues in the CDR3. V shed 2 bases and J 5 bases; nucleotides not matched to a gene: 8. Germline V lookup: CDR1 GTSNPN, CDR2 SVGIG (reference sequence). This CDR3 is CAWSILASGETQYF. The CDR3 bases are TGTGCCTGGAGTATACTAGCGTCAGGGGAGACCCAGTACTTC.

CDR3 loop: CASRESGRVSYEQYF. The CDR3 nucleotides read TGTGCCAGCAGAGAAAGCGGGAGAGTCTCCTACGAGCAGTACTTC. The V gene is TRBV6-1, the J gene TRBJ2-7; 8 nucleotides line up with TRBD2. V lost 6 bases, J lost 0 bases, and 7 bases stayed unmatched. The CDR3 length is 15 residues. Germline V gene sequence: CDR1 MNHNS, CDR2 SASEGT.

The CDR3, as DNA: TGTGCCAGCAGCTTACCCCGGACAGCCGCTAATGAGCAGTTCTTC. Protein: CASSLPRTAANEQFF. The chain couples TRBV11-1 to TRBJ2-1; possible D gene TRBD1, 6 bases. The V end was cut by 2 bases, the J end by 7 bases, with 15 bases between. The V gene's germline CDR1 is SGHAT and CDR2 FQDESV (reference sequence). The CDR3 totals 15 residues.

V gene TRBV27 combines with J gene TRBJ2-7; D might be TRBD1 (7 bases). Trimming shortened V by 2 bases and J by 2 bases, and 10 bases separated the two germline ends. The CDR3 length is 14 residues. Germline-derived CDR1 and CDR2 are MNHEY and SMNVEV (reference sequence). Here the CDR3 reads CASSLARGAYEQYF. The CDR3 DNA reads as TGTGCCAGCAGTTTAGCCAGGGGGGCCTACGAGCAGTACTTC.

This clone has a handful of counts. The chain joins TRBV2 to TRBJ2-3; TRBD1 is a possible D gene (5 bases). Trimming took 4 bases from V and 5 from J, leaving 7 bases between them. This CDR3 spans 12 amino acids. Germline CDR1 SNHLY, CDR2 FYNNEI. The CDR3 nucleotides read TGTGCCAGCAGTGCGCAGGGAGATACGCAGTATTTT. It codes for CASSAQGDTQYF.

The CDR3 spells CASSRTEGYTF. The CDR3 DNA follows: TGTGCCAGCAGTCGGACAGAAGGCTACACCTTC. V gene TRBV2 combines with J gene TRBJ1-2; the D gene is possibly TRBD1 (6 bases). Per the germline V gene, CDR1 is SNHLY and CDR2 is FYNNEI. This CDR3 is built from 11 residues. V shed 5 bases and J shed 8 bases, with 9 bases lying between them. Full variable domain (remainder filled in from reference TRBV2 and TRBJ1-2): EPEVTQTPSHQVTQMGQEVILRCVPISNHLYFYWYRQILGQKVEFLVSFYNNEISEKSEIFDDQFSVERPDGSNFTLKIRSTKLEDSAMYFCASSRTEGYTFGSGTRLTVV.